The 10 T cell receptor beta chains below come from one sample, sequenced in a study of blood T cell repertoires in COVID-19 (TCRdb year 2020). Library preparation used the immunoSEQ multiplex PCR assay. The immuneACCESS repertoire file appears here via TCRdb, limited to in-frame rearrangements. These files lack a portion of the clones; in checked studies, under half of the deficit traces to unresolved V genes, and the cause of the others is not known. This sample lists about 140,000 clones; about 90% were detected once. The biggest ten clones account for around 10% of the sample. Sequencing was performed on PBMCs or T cells enriched from blood (not recorded which). Every receptor here comes from a man between 60 and 75 years old who had recovered from COVID-19.

This clone appeared a single time. The rearrangement links TRBV12-3 or TRBV12-4 to TRBJ2-5; unclear D gene. The germline V and J ends were trimmed by 7 bases and 3 bases, with 12 bases remaining between them. This CDR3 spans 13 amino acids. The CDR3 DNA follows: TGTGCCAGCAATCCAGACATCGAAGAGACCCAGTACTTC. Translated: CASNPDIEETQYF.

The V and J genes are TRBV7-2 and TRBJ2-3; 12 bases map to TRBD1. Germline V CDR1 and CDR2: SGHTA, FQGNSA. The CDR3 is 19 amino acids. The junction had 18 bases not matched to a gene; V was cut back by 5 bases and J by 6 bases. The CDR3 spells CASSPDPFGTGGAWDTQYF. The CDR3 DNA follows: TGTGCCAGCAGCCCGGATCCCTTCGGGACAGGGGGCGCATGGGATACGCAGTATTTT.

This clone is a singleton in its sample. A read error may produce the germline difference seen at one junction end. The chain joins TRBV2 to TRBJ2-7; 7 bases line up with TRBD1. The germline V gene has CDR1 SNHLY and CDR2 FYNNEI. The CDR3 covers 15 residues. The CDR3 region has the DNA TGTGCCAGCAGTTATCGACAGGGTGACTCCCACGAGCAGTACTTC. The encoded protein is CASSYRQGDSHEQYF.

This rearrangement joins TRBV18 to TRBJ1-1; no firm D call. V was clipped by 0 bases and J by 7 bases, with 9 bases between them. Germline V gene sequence: CDR1 KGHSH, CDR2 LQKENI. The CDR3 length is 13 residues. CDR3 in DNA: TGTGCCAGCTCACCACCGGAGCGGATTGAAGCTTTCTTT. Translated: CASSPPERIEAFF. Full variable domain (remainder filled in from reference TRBV18 and TRBJ1-1): NAGVMQNPRHLVRRRGQEARLRCSPMKGHSHVYWYRQLPEEGLKFMVYLQKENIIDESGMPKERFSAEFPKEGPSILRIQQVVRGDSAAYFCASSPPERIEAFFGQGTRLTVV.

The chain uses TRBV2 and TRBJ1-2, with D hard to call. CDR1 SNHLY and CDR2 FYNNEI come from the germline V gene. V shed 4 bases and J shed 8 bases, with 14 bases lying between them. CDR3 length: 13 amino acids. CDR3 nucleotide sequence: TGTGCCAGCAGTGTTTACGGGGTAGCCGGCTACACCTTC. It specifies CASSVYGVAGYTF.

The chain has TRBV27 and TRBJ2-5, with D perhaps matching TRBD2 (6 bases). Between the trimmed V and J ends, which lost 8 bases and 3 bases, there was a span of 13 bases. CDR1 and CDR2 from the germline V gene are MNHEY and SMNVEV (reference sequence). The CDR3 is 13 amino acids. The CDR3 DNA reads TGTGCCAGCCGGGGACTGCTAGAAGAGACCCAGTACTTC. Protein product: CASRGLLEETQYF.

The chain recombines TRBV7-8 with TRBJ2-3, with D maybe TRBD2 (5 bases). The V gene's germline CDR1 is SGHVS and CDR2 FQNEAQ. This CDR3 is built from 15 residues. Trimming removed 5 bases from V and 2 bases from J, with 14 bases in between. CDR3 sequence: CASSPNPGDTDTQYF. DNA of the CDR3: TGTGCCAGCAGCCCTAATCCCGGGGACACAGATACGCAGTATTTT.

This sequence joins TRBV19 and TRBJ2-7; a weak D match, TRBD2 (5 bases). V was pared by 1 base and J by 3 bases, with 10 bases between. The CDR3 length is 14 residues. The germline V gene encodes CDR1 LNHDA and CDR2 SQIVND (reference sequence). CDR3: CASSIGLLFYEQYF. In nucleotides, the CDR3 is TGTGCCAGTAGTATAGGACTACTCTTCTACGAGCAGTACTTC.

This chain's CDR3 is CASSERQGVNEQFF. For the CDR3, the DNA is TGTGCCAGCAGCGAGAGGCAGGGGGTCAATGAGCAGTTCTTC. V usage is TRBV6-6 and J usage is TRBJ2-1; TRBD1 agrees at 7 bases. CDR1 is MNHNY and CDR2 is SVGAGI in the germline V gene (reference sequence). Trimming at V came to 6 bases and at J to 6 bases, leaving 8 bases not matched to a gene. This CDR3 has 14 residues.

The J gene is TRBJ2-2, the V gene TRBV3-1 (or the pseudogene TRBV3-2), with 7 nucleotides matching TRBD1. The CDR3 totals 16 residues. Germline V gene sequence: CDR1 LGHDT, CDR2 YNNKEL (reference sequence). V trimming: 3 bases; J trimming: 0 bases; junction bases outside the gene matches: 4. The CDR3 sequence: CASSQWQGANTGELFF. The CDR3 region has the DNA TGTGCCAGCAGCCAGTGGCAGGGGGCGAACACCGGGGAGCTGTTTTTT.